These T cell receptor beta chains were read from a single sample in a study of cytomegalovirus exposure and HLA in healthy donors. Libraries were prepared by immunoSEQ multiplex PCR; TCRdb keeps only in-frame clonotypes and omits some of them. Among 170,000 or so clones, 77% were seen once, and the ten largest hold 1.5% to 2%. Sequencing used PBMCs. The receptor source for this set is a young woman in good health and CMV-seronegative. Each CDR3 is given with its conserved first and last residue. D genes are given only for firm matches. Not every row has a clone size; where given, it reads once, few, many or a size class.

D gene: NA
J gene: TRBJ2-2
V gene: TRBV4-3
clone size: NA
CDR3 protein: CASSQMLLAPLTGELFF
CDR3 DNA: TGCGCCAGCAGCCAAATGCTTCTAGCCCCGCTCACCGGGGAGCTGTTTTTT

D gene: NA
J gene: TRBJ2-7
V gene: TRBV25-1
clone size: NA
CDR3 protein: CAGSPDSEQYF
CDR3 DNA: TGTGCCGGCAGCCCGGACAGCGAGCAGTACTTC

D gene: NA
J gene: TRBJ2-7
V gene: TRBV5-1
clone size: NA
CDR3 protein: CASSLPEGSYEQYF
CDR3 DNA: TGCGCCAGCAGCTTGCCGGAGGGCTCCTACGAGCAGTACTTC

D gene: TRBD1
J gene: TRBJ2-7
V gene: TRBV19
clone size: NA
CDR3 protein: CASSPTGYHEQYF
CDR3 DNA: TGTGCCAGTAGTCCGACAGGGTACCACGAGCAGTACTTC

D gene: NA
J gene: TRBJ2-2
V gene: TRBV2
clone size: NA
CDR3 protein: CASSDWSRELFF
CDR3 DNA: TGTGCCAGCAGTGATTGGAGTAGGGAGCTGTTTTTT

D gene: TRBD2
J gene: TRBJ2-7
V gene: TRBV15
clone size: NA
CDR3 protein: CATSRDSSGGNEQYF
CDR3 DNA: TGTGCCACCAGCAGAGATTCTAGCGGGGGGAACGAGCAGTACTTC

D gene: NA
J gene: TRBJ2-5
V gene: TRBV6-6
clone size: NA
CDR3 protein: CASSYRWGETQYF
CDR3 DNA: TGTGCCAGCAGTTACAGGTGGGGCGAGACCCAGTACTTC

D gene: TRBD1
J gene: TRBJ1-4
V gene: TRBV4-3
clone size: NA
CDR3 protein: CASSQDPGQGALSEKLFF
CDR3 DNA: TGCGCCAGCAGCCAAGATCCCGGACAGGGGGCTCTAAGTGAAAAACTGTTTTTT

D gene: TRBD2
J gene: TRBJ2-3
V gene: TRBV7-3
clone size: NA
CDR3 protein: CASSFNPSGSSTQYF
CDR3 DNA: TGTGCCAGCAGCTTCAACCCTAGCGGGAGTTCGACGCAGTATTTT

D gene: TRBD1
J gene: TRBJ2-1
V gene: TRBV5-1
clone size: NA
CDR3 protein: CASSLSQGAYNEQFF
CDR3 DNA: TGCGCCAGCAGCTTAAGTCAGGGGGCATACAATGAGCAGTTCTTC

D gene: TRBD2
J gene: TRBJ2-2
V gene: TRBV19
clone size: NA
CDR3 protein: CASSRGLAEMSWTGELFF
CDR3 DNA: TGTGCCAGTAGTCGAGGGCTAGCGGAGATGTCGTGGACCGGGGAGCTGTTTTTT

D gene: NA
J gene: TRBJ1-2
V gene: TRBV9
clone size: NA
CDR3 protein: CASRDTVGGEGYTF
CDR3 DNA: TGTGCCAGCAGGGACACGGTGGGTGGTGAAGGCTACACCTTC

D gene: NA
J gene: TRBJ1-1
V gene: TRBV18
clone size: NA
CDR3 protein: CASSPVSQGRMNTEAFF
CDR3 DNA: TGTGCCAGCTCACCAGTCTCCCAGGGGAGAATGAACACTGAAGCTTTCTTT

D gene: TRBD1
J gene: TRBJ1-2
V gene: TRBV13
clone size: NA
CDR3 protein: CASSGTTGVGYTF
CDR3 DNA: TGTGCCAGCAGCGGAACGACAGGGGTCGGCTACACCTTC

D gene: TRBD1
J gene: TRBJ2-5
V gene: TRBV27
clone size: NA
CDR3 protein: CASSKDRGRETQYF
CDR3 DNA: TGTGCCAGCAGTAAGGACAGGGGACGAGAGACCCAGTACTTC

D gene: NA
J gene: TRBJ2-5
V gene: TRBV4-2
clone size: NA
CDR3 protein: CASSQDSYGSLQETQYF
CDR3 DNA: TGTGCCAGCAGCCAAGACAGTTACGGGAGCCTCCAAGAGACCCAGTACTTC

D gene: NA
J gene: TRBJ2-5
V gene: TRBV6-1
clone size: NA
CDR3 protein: CASSSFEETQYF
CDR3 DNA: TGTGCCAGCAGTTCCTTTGAAGAGACCCAGTACTTC

D gene: NA
J gene: TRBJ1-2
V gene: TRBV7-2
clone size: NA
CDR3 protein: CATGSQGSGGYTF
CDR3 DNA: TGTGCCACGGGGTCACAGGGTTCAGGGGGCTACACCTTC

D gene: TRBD1
J gene: TRBJ1-1
V gene: TRBV15
clone size: NA
CDR3 protein: CATSRGQGETAFF
CDR3 DNA: TGTGCCACCAGCAGAGGACAGGGGGAAACGGCTTTCTTT

D gene: TRBD1
J gene: TRBJ1-2
V gene: TRBV18
clone size: few
CDR3 protein: CASSPPTGGSAYGYTF
CDR3 DNA: TGTGCCAGCTCACCACCCACAGGGGGCTCGGCCTATGGCTACACCTTC

D gene: NA
J gene: TRBJ2-1
V gene: TRBV29-1
clone size: NA
CDR3 protein: CSVASNLRGNEQFF
CDR3 DNA: TGCAGCGTTGCCTCCAACCTCCGAGGAAATGAGCAGTTCTTC

D gene: NA
J gene: TRBJ1-1
V gene: TRBV4-3
clone size: NA
CDR3 protein: CASSQDSRGLEMNTEAFF
CDR3 DNA: TGCGCCAGCAGCCAAGATTCCAGGGGCCTAGAAATGAACACTGAAGCTTTCTTT

D gene: TRBD2
J gene: TRBJ2-5
V gene: TRBV5-1
clone size: NA
CDR3 protein: CASSPMAAGGGETQYF
CDR3 DNA: TGCGCCAGCAGCCCAATGGCAGCGGGAGGCGGAGAGACCCAGTACTTC

D gene: TRBD1
J gene: TRBJ2-5
V gene: TRBV5-6
clone size: NA
CDR3 protein: CASSPRGQGYGQETQYF
CDR3 DNA: TGTGCCAGCAGCCCCCGGGGACAGGGTTACGGTCAAGAGACCCAGTACTTC

D gene: NA
J gene: TRBJ2-1
V gene: TRBV5-1
clone size: few
CDR3 protein: CASSLELSYNEQFF
CDR3 DNA: TGCGCCAGCAGCTTAGAGCTTTCCTACAATGAGCAGTTCTTC

D gene: NA
J gene: TRBJ2-2
V gene: TRBV6-5
clone size: NA
CDR3 protein: CASSRTGELFF
CDR3 DNA: TGTGCCAGCAGCCGTACCGGGGAGCTGTTTTTT

D gene: NA
J gene: TRBJ2-5
V gene: TRBV7-9
clone size: few
CDR3 protein: CASSTSGPQETQYF
CDR3 DNA: TGTGCCAGCAGCACATCAGGGCCCCAAGAGACCCAGTACTTC

D gene: TRBD1
J gene: TRBJ1-6
V gene: TRBV27
clone size: NA
CDR3 protein: CASGRQGSNSPLHF
CDR3 DNA: TGTGCCAGCGGTCGACAGGGAAGTAATTCACCCCTCCACTTT

D gene: TRBD2
J gene: TRBJ2-1
V gene: TRBV28
clone size: NA
CDR3 protein: CASKAGFYNEQFF
CDR3 DNA: TGTGCCAGCAAAGCGGGGTTCTACAATGAGCAGTTCTTC

D gene: TRBD1
J gene: TRBJ1-2
V gene: TRBV11-2
clone size: NA
CDR3 protein: CASSLDAGTGPYGYTF
CDR3 DNA: TGTGCCAGCAGCTTAGACGCCGGGACAGGTCCTTATGGCTACACCTTC

D gene: TRBD1
J gene: TRBJ1-2
V gene: TRBV5-6
clone size: NA
CDR3 protein: CASSPKTGTGYTF
CDR3 DNA: TGTGCCAGCAGCCCAAAGACAGGGACCGGCTACACCTTC